Listed here are 20 T cell receptor beta chains from one sample, sequenced in a study of cytomegalovirus exposure and HLA in healthy donors. PCR was performed using 60 Vbeta and 13 Jbeta primers. The assay was immunoSEQ multiplex PCR, and TCRdb's table has in-frame clones only and misses some. The sample holds tens of thousands of clones, 77% seen once. The sequencing sample was made of PBMCs. The receptors originated from a man in his fifties in good health and CMV-seropositive.

This clone has a single count. V gene TRBV19 combines with J gene TRBJ2-7, with 7 bases lining up with TRBD2. Germline V gene sequence: CDR1 LNHDA, CDR2 SQIVND (reference sequence). The CDR3 covers 14 residues. V was clipped by 1 base and J by 4 bases; unmatched bases: 4. The CDR3 sequence is CASSIGSGLYEQYF. CDR3 bases: TGTGCCAGTAGTATAGGTAGCGGGTTGTACGAGCAGTACTTC.

This chain joins TRBV7-2 and TRBJ2-1; 7 nucleotides agree with TRBD2. V lost 5 bases, J lost 8 bases, and 15 bases stayed unmatched. The length of the CDR3 is 16 residues. The germline gives CDR1 SGHTA, CDR2 FQGNSA. CDR3 sequence: CASSVRAGTANHEQFF. CDR3 coding DNA: TGTGCCAGCAGCGTAAGAGCGGGGACTGCTAACCATGAGCAGTTCTTC.

The J gene is TRBJ2-7, the V gene TRBV6-6, with a tentative D call TRBD1 (5 bases). This CDR3 is 12 amino acids long. The V gene lost 8 bases and the J gene lost 2 bases, with 10 bases spanning the gap. Germline CDR1 reads MNHNY; CDR2 reads SVGAGI (reference sequence). CDR3 loop: CASQGRTYEQYF. In DNA form, the CDR3 reads TGTGCCAGCCAGGGTAGGACCTACGAGCAGTACTTC.

The chain joins TRBV6-5 to TRBJ1-3; TRBD1 is a possible D gene (5 bases). V was trimmed by 4 bases and J by 0 bases, leaving 13 bases between them. The CDR3 loop spans 16 amino acids. The germline CDR1 and CDR2 sequences are MNHEY and SVGAGI. This CDR3 is CASSFDRQSSGNTIYF. The CDR3 region has the DNA TGTGCCAGCAGTTTTGACAGACAGTCCTCTGGAAACACCATATATTTT.

V is TRBV4-1 and J is TRBJ2-7, with TRBD1 as a possible D gene (5 bases). The CDR3 is made up of 12 amino acids. Germline loops: CDR1 MGHRA, CDR2 YSYEKL. V was pared by 0 bases and J by 9 bases, with 9 bases between. CDR3 nucleotides: TGCGCCAGCAGCCAAGACAGGGAAGGGCAGTACTTC. Encoded protein: CASSQDREGQYF.

V usage is TRBV2 and J usage is TRBJ2-4, with D possibly being TRBD1 (5 bases). Trimming shortened V by 6 bases and J by 0 bases, and 21 bases separated the two germline ends. The CDR3 is 18 residues long. Germline CDR1 and CDR2: SNHLY and FYNNEI. CDR3 sequence reads: CASSAMGLSGLAKNIQYF. The CDR3 nucleotides read TGTGCCAGCAGCGCCATGGGGCTCTCCGGTTTAGCCAAAAACATTCAGTACTTC.

The chain employs TRBV6-6 and TRBJ1-1; D may be TRBD1 (6 bases). Germline-derived CDR1 and CDR2 are MNHNY and SVGAGI (reference sequence). Between the trimmed V and J ends, which lost 6 bases and 4 bases, there was a span of 15 bases. This CDR3 has 14 amino acids. CDR3 sequence (DNA): TGTGCCAGCAGCCGAAACAGGGTGGGCACTGAAGCTTTCTTT. Its protein product is CASSRNRVGTEAFF.

The chain has TRBV2 and TRBJ1-5; possible D gene TRBD1, 6 bases. Per germline, CDR1 SNHLY and CDR2 FYNNEI. Trimming cost V 6 bases and J 4 bases, with 16 bases left between them. There are 15 residues in the CDR3. CDR3 loop: CASRLPGTNNQPQHF. The CDR3 region has the DNA TGTGCCAGCAGGCTCCCGGGGACAAATAATCAGCCCCAGCATTTT.

The chain uses TRBV12-5 and TRBJ2-1, with 7 bases aligning to TRBD2. The CDR3 consists of 18 residues. The V gene end was trimmed by 1 base and the J gene end by 3 bases; junction bases not matched to a gene: 12. Germline lookup yields CDR1 LGHNT and CDR2 FRNRAP. The CDR3 DNA reads TGTGCTAGTGGTTTGGACGAAAGGGAAGCGGGGATCTACAATGAGCAGTTCTTC. Its translation is CASGLDEREAGIYNEQFF.

The table lists this clone with a count of one. The genes are TRBV7-3 and TRBJ2-1; TRBD2 agrees at 7 bases. J lost 7 bases, V lost 5 bases, and 8 bases had no gene match. This CDR3 has 14 amino acids. Germline values: CDR1 SGHTA, CDR2 FQGTGA. CDR3 loop: CASSPGTTRNEQFF. The CDR3 nucleotides are TGTGCCAGCAGCCCGGGGACTACGAGGAATGAGCAGTTCTTC.

J is TRBJ2-7 and V is TRBV29-1, with 7 bases lining up with TRBD2. The J segment lost 1 base and the V segment lost 7 bases, leaving 4 bases of the junction unmatched. CDR1 is SQVTM and CDR2 is ANQGSEA in the germline V gene. CDR3 length: 12 residues. The CDR3 here is CSGSSGSYEQYF. CDR3 bases: TGCAGCGGTTCTAGCGGATCCTACGAGCAGTACTTC.

CDR3 in DNA: TGCGCCAGCAGCGATGGGGGGGGGTCACATGAAAAACTGTTTTTT. Protein product: CASSDGGGSHEKLFF. This chain joins TRBV5-1 and TRBJ1-4, with D possibly being TRBD1 (5 bases). Germline values: CDR1 SGHRS, CDR2 YFSETQ. V lost 4 bases to trimming and J lost 6 bases, with 16 bases between them. CDR3 length equals 15 residues.

The chain has TRBV12-5 and TRBJ2-1; D not resolved. The CDR3 runs 11 residues. Germline V lookup: CDR1 LGHNT, CDR2 FRNRAP. Trimming took 3 bases from V and 8 from J, leaving 5 bases between them. CDR3 sequence reads: CASGLLDEQFF. For the CDR3, the DNA is TGTGCTAGTGGTTTACTGGATGAGCAGTTCTTC.

The chain couples TRBV5-4 to TRBJ1-1, with 8 bases that match TRBD1. CDR1 is SGHNT, CDR2 YYREEE, per germline (reference sequence). V was pared by 4 bases and J by 1 base, with 3 bases of the junction left unmatched. This CDR3 spans 14 amino acids. CDR3 sequence: CASSTTGGNTEAFF. CDR3 in DNA: TGTGCCAGCAGCACAACAGGGGGGAACACTGAAGCTTTCTTT.

The chain recombines TRBV5-4 with TRBJ2-7, with 9 bases aligning to TRBD1. This CDR3 region has 12 residues. Germline-derived CDR1 and CDR2 are SGHNT and YYREEE (reference sequence). V shed 7 bases and J 5 bases; nucleotides not matched to a gene: 4. The CDR3: CASVGQGDEQYF. The CDR3, as DNA: TGTGCCAGCGTGGGACAGGGAGACGAGCAGTACTTC.

In DNA form, the CDR3 reads TGTGCCAGCAGCTCCCAGGGGGCCCTTGAAAAACTGTTTTTT. It encodes CASSSQGALEKLFF. This chain connects TRBV11-2 to TRBJ1-4; TRBD1 agrees at 8 bases. Unmatched junction bases numbered 5, after V lost 4 bases and J lost 7 bases. Germline CDR1 SGHAT, CDR2 FQNNGV. The CDR3 is made up of 14 amino acids.

This clone was seen a handful of times. The chain couples TRBV19 to TRBJ1-2, with 9 bases identical to TRBD1. J was trimmed by 7 bases and V by 0 bases; bases with no gene match: 6. The CDR3 is 15 amino acids. The germline V gene has CDR1 LNHDA and CDR2 SQIVND (reference sequence). The CDR3 sequence is CASSIDPTGGGGYTF. DNA of the CDR3: TGTGCCAGTAGTATAGATCCGACAGGGGGTGGTGGCTACACCTTC.

V and J are TRBV7-8 and TRBJ2-5; 8 bases are shared with TRBD1. Germline CDR1 SGHVS, CDR2 FQNEAQ. V lost 4 bases, J lost 3 bases, and 4 bases stayed unmatched. There are 14 residues in the CDR3. The CDR3 spells CASSSRQGKETQYF. For the CDR3, the DNA is TGTGCCAGCAGCTCGAGACAGGGGAAAGAGACCCAGTACTTC.

This chain links TRBV4-1 with TRBJ2-1, with D possibly being TRBD2 (6 bases). The germline V and J ends were trimmed by 1 base and 10 bases, with 14 bases remaining between them. The CDR3 has 14 amino acids. Germline-derived CDR1 and CDR2 are MGHRA and YSYEKL. The CDR3 loop is CASSQARLVWEQFF. CDR3 sequence (DNA): TGCGCCAGCAGCCAAGCTAGACTAGTCTGGGAGCAGTTCTTC.

The chain carries TRBV16 and TRBJ2-3; 10 bases fit TRBD2. Trimming took 6 bases from V and 5 from J; bases not matched to a gene: 5. Looked up from germline, CDR1 is KGHSY and CDR2 is FQNENV. CDR3 length equals 14 residues. The CDR3 DNA is TGTGCCAGCAGAGCGGGAGGGCCGATAGATACGCAGTATTTT. This gives the protein CASRAGGPIDTQYF.